A single sample gave rise to the 14 T cell receptor beta chains below, sequenced in a study of OX40 agonist ivuxolimab in advanced cancers. Assay used: immunoSEQ multiplex PCR; TCRdb lists only in-frame clones, some missing. This repertoire shows some 19,000 clones, approximately 71% found once; its top ten account for approximately 11%. The sequencing here drew on CD4+ or CD8+ T cells sorted from blood, taken in a trial of the OX40 agonist ivuxolimab. The receptors shown here come from an adult with an advanced solid tumor such as melanoma, head and neck, liver or kidney cancer.

V usage is TRBV9 and J usage is TRBJ2-5; no clear D gene. V was trimmed by 4 bases and J by 5 bases, leaving 12 bases between them. Germline V gene data show CDR1 as SGDLS and CDR2 as YYNGEE. The CDR3 is 13 residues long. The CDR3 coding sequence is TGTGCCAGCAGCCCCCGACTGAGGGAGACCCAGTACTTC. This sequence encodes CASSPRLRETQYF.

This chain joins TRBV2 and TRBJ2-1; 7 bases map to TRBD2. Per the germline V gene, CDR1 is SNHLY and CDR2 is FYNNEI. The CDR3 spans 14 residues. The trim removed 6 bases at V and 0 bases at J, leaving 2 bases unmatched. Written as DNA, the CDR3 is TGTGCCAGCAGAGGGAGGGTCTCCTACAATGAGCAGTTCTTC. Residues: CASRGRVSYNEQFF.

The chain recombines TRBV7-9 with TRBJ1-1; D gene unclear. The germline CDR1 and CDR2 sequences are SEHNR and FQNEAQ (reference sequence). The CDR3 is 12 amino acids. V was pared by 3 bases and J by 1 base, with 3 bases between. CDR3 nucleotide sequence: TGTGCCAGCAGCTTCGAGAACACTGAAGCTTTCTTT. Translated, it gives CASSFENTEAFF.

The rearrangement joins TRBV7-2 to TRBJ2-7; 7 nucleotides align to TRBD2. The CDR3 is 16 residues long. Germline V CDR1 and CDR2: SGHTA, FQGNSA. V trimming: 5 bases; J trimming: 6 bases; junction bases outside the gene matches: 16. The CDR3 DNA sequence: TGTGCCAGCAGCCCCCTCGGGCTTGGGAGGGCCGGCGAGCAGTACTTC. It translates to CASSPLGLGRAGEQYF.

The V gene is TRBV6-6, the J gene TRBJ1-5; D unresolved. The V end lost 5 bases, the J end lost 7 bases, and 21 bases lay between the germline ends. This CDR3 has 16 amino acids. Germline V gene sequence: CDR1 MNHNY, CDR2 SVGAGI (reference sequence). CDR3 region: CASSHHGLADVQPQHF. DNA of the CDR3: TGTGCCAGCAGTCACCACGGACTCGCCGATGTACAGCCCCAGCATTTT.

The chain links TRBV6-4 to TRBJ2-3, with a weak D call TRBD1 (5 bases). The CDR3 runs to 15 residues. The V end lost 5 bases, the J end lost 2 bases, and 14 bases lay between the germline ends. The V gene's germline CDR1 is MRHNA and CDR2 SNTAGT. CDR3 bases: TGTGCCAGCAGTTTCAGGGATACCCCCACAGATACGCAGTATTTT. This sequence encodes CASSFRDTPTDTQYF.

This clone was observed a single time. This chain joins TRBV5-6 and TRBJ2-2; 7 bases are shared with TRBD1. The ends lost 2 bases at V and 3 bases at J; junction bases unmatched: 7. This CDR3 region has 16 residues. Per germline, CDR1 SGHDT and CDR2 YYEEEE. The CDR3 reads CASSLTGAWDTGELFF. CDR3 coding DNA: TGTGCCAGCAGCTTAACAGGGGCTTGGGACACCGGGGAGCTGTTTTTT.

By frequency in the sample, this clone is medium-sized. This rearrangement joins TRBV19 to TRBJ2-1; a possible D gene is TRBD2 (5 bases). The CDR3 length is 15 residues. Trimming stripped 4 bases from V and 1 base from J, with 11 bases between. Germline V gene lookup returns CDR1 LNHDA and CDR2 SQIVND (reference sequence). The CDR3 sequence: CASSNRGISYNEQFF. CDR3 nucleotide sequence: TGTGCCAGTAGTAATCGGGGTATATCCTACAATGAGCAGTTCTTC.

The chain carries TRBV6-6 and TRBJ2-7, with 8 nucleotides matching TRBD1. V lost 6 bases, J lost 0 bases, and 1 base stayed unmatched. Per germline, CDR1 MNHNY and CDR2 SVGAGI (reference sequence). The CDR3 extends over 13 amino acids. CDR3 coding DNA: TGTGCCAGCAGAGGACAGGGCTCCTACGAGCAGTACTTC. Translated: CASRGQGSYEQYF.

The rearrangement uses TRBV7-9 and TRBJ2-7; 8 bases match TRBD2. There are 16 residues in the CDR3. The trim removed 2 bases at V and 5 bases at J, leaving 11 bases unmatched. CDR1 SEHNR and CDR2 FQNEAQ come from the germline V gene (reference sequence). The CDR3 DNA reads TGTGCCAGCAGCTTATCGTACGGGAGGGCCGAGAACGAGCAGTACTTC. This codes for CASSLSYGRAENEQYF.

This clone was detected once. Here the CDR3 reads CASSYTRQGIDYGYTF. The CDR3 DNA reads as TGTGCCAGCAGTTACACTAGACAGGGAATCGACTATGGCTACACCTTC. The chain carries TRBV6-5 and TRBJ1-2, with 7 positions matching TRBD1. Germline CDR1 MNHEY, CDR2 SVGAGI. With 2 bases clipped from V and 3 bases from J, the junction kept 9 bases outside the gene matches. CDR3 length: 16 amino acids.

To note about this clone: Other DNA sequences in this sample translate to the same CDR3. The chain combines TRBV7-6 with TRBJ2-7; D perhaps matches TRBD1 (5 bases). This CDR3 is built from 13 residues. Trimming left V 4 bases short and J 3 bases short, with 10 bases between. CDR1 and CDR2 from the germline V gene are SGHVS and FNYEAQ. CDR3 residues: CASSSGPNYEQYF. As DNA, the CDR3 is TGTGCCAGCAGCTCAGGGCCAAACTACGAGCAGTACTTC.

The CDR3 loop is CASSQDNGGGRHGYTF. The CDR3, as DNA: TGCGCCAGCAGCCAAGATAACGGGGGTGGTAGGCATGGCTACACCTTC. The rearrangement links TRBV4-3 to TRBJ1-2, with D perhaps matching TRBD1 (5 bases). The CDR3 runs to 16 residues. The V gene lost 0 bases and the J gene lost 6 bases, with 17 bases spanning the gap. The germline V gene has CDR1 LGHNA and CDR2 YSLEER.

This clone is termed medium-sized. The chain links TRBV13 to TRBJ2-7, with a weak D call TRBD2 (6 bases). Germline V lookup: CDR1 PRHDT, CDR2 FYEKMQ (reference sequence). The V end lost 3 bases, the J end lost 1 base, and 7 bases lay between the germline ends. The CDR3 covers 13 residues. CDR3 sequence: CASSFSGSYEQYF. CDR3 sequence (DNA): TGTGCCAGCAGCTTTAGCGGATCCTACGAGCAGTACTTC.